The 2 T cell receptor beta chains listed next were all sequenced from one sample in a study of blood T cell repertoires in COVID-19. Sequencing was performed with immunoSEQ multiplex PCR; in TCRdb, only in-frame clones are kept and a portion is missing. The sample has under 300,000 clones; about nine tenths are singletons. Sequenced input: PBMCs or T cells enriched from blood (not recorded which). The receptors here all came from a human donor in a cohort exposed to, infected with or recovered from COVID-19 (not recorded which). The donor label of this sample is uncertain.

The chain carries TRBV23-1 and TRBJ1-5; the D is unclear. TRBV23-1 is an ORF for which the function is uncertain. Trimming shortened V by 3 bases and J by 6 bases, and 15 bases separated the two germline ends. This CDR3 comprises 15 residues. The CDR3 DNA is TGCGCCAGCAGTCACTGCGGACTGAAAGGTCAGCCCCAGCATTTT. This sequence encodes CASSHCGLKGQPQHF.

The chain is built from TRBV19 and TRBJ1-5; 10 positions match TRBD1. The CDR3 spans 14 residues. Germline CDR1 reads LNHDA; CDR2 reads SQIVND (reference sequence). J was trimmed by 4 bases and V by 6 bases; bases with no gene match: 3. This CDR3 is CASRTGGTNQPQHF. The CDR3 DNA is TGTGCCAGTAGGACAGGGGGCACTAATCAGCCCCAGCATTTT.